One sample yielded the 23 T cell receptor beta chains listed below, sequenced in a study of T cells in severe cutaneous drug reactions. The patients sequenced had a carbamazepine-induced Stevens-Johnson syndrome or toxic epidermal necrolysis reaction. TCR subtype-specific primers in iRepertoire multiplex PCR prepared libraries for bulk and single-cell sequencing. TCRdb re-called the multiplex PCR reads, yielding one record per CDR3 amino acid sequence without DNA. There are 2,200 or so distinct CDR3 sequences in the sample, with less than 20% held by the top ten. What was sequenced was PBMCs. These receptors came from a human donor with Stevens-Johnson syndrome, a severe cutaneous drug reaction.

This clonotype shows up as medium-sized (0.01 to 0.1%) by frequency. This rearrangement joins TRBV7-2 to TRBJ1-4; TCRdb reports TRBD1, a call that lacks DNA to check it against. CDR1 and CDR2 from the germline V gene are SGHTA and FQGNSA. CDR3 length equals 18 residues. The CDR3 spells CASSLQGALLSTNEKLFF.

Measured by frequency, this clonotype is medium-sized (0.01 to 0.1%). The chain carries TRBV4-3 and TRBJ1-1; TCRdb's D gene call, TRBD1, goes unchecked for lack of DNA. Germline assignment: CDR1 LGHNA and CDR2 YSLEER. The CDR3 is made up of 14 amino acids. CDR3 loop: CASSQARGVDEAFF.

The rearrangement uses TRBV27 and TRBJ1-2; the D gene TCRdb calls, TRBD1, cannot be checked with no DNA. The CDR3 runs 12 residues. Germline loops: CDR1 MNHEY, CDR2 SMNVEV (reference sequence). The CDR3 region is CASSSGYYGYTF.

By frequency, this clonotype registers large. V gene TRBV28 combines with J gene TRBJ1-2. CDR3 length: 12 amino acids. CDR1 is MDHEN and CDR2 is SYDVKM in the germline V gene. CDR3 sequence reads: CASSLLPSGYTF.

This rearrangement joins TRBV20-1 to TRBJ1-3. Germline CDR1 and CDR2: DFQATT and SNEGSKA (reference sequence). The CDR3 has 15 residues. The CDR3: CSASTQALSGNTIYF.

The chain joins TRBV7-2 to TRBJ2-3; absent DNA, TCRdb's TRBD2 call cannot be checked. In germline, CDR1 is SGHTA, CDR2 FQGNSA. The CDR3 runs to 17 residues. The CDR3 loop is CASSASSGGAGTDTQYF.

The CDR3 sequence: CASSLVGQGPGTQYF. The J gene is TRBJ2-5, the V gene TRBV7-2; lacking DNA, the TRBD2 call made by TCRdb goes unchecked. The CDR3 sequence is 15 residues long. The V gene's germline CDR1 is SGHTA and CDR2 FQGNSA. Variable domain in full (rest from reference TRBV7-2 and TRBJ2-5): GAGVSQSPSNKVTEKGKDVELRCDPISGHTALYWYRQSLGQGLEFLIYFQGNSAPDKSGLPSDRFSAERTGGSVSTLTIQRTQQEDSAVYLCASSLVGQGPGTQYFGPGTRLLVL.

This clonotype is called medium-sized based on its frequency. The chain has TRBV18 and TRBJ2-3; there is no DNA to check the TCRdb D call of TRBD1. Germline CDR1 and CDR2: KGHSH and LQKENI. This CDR3 region has 17 residues. The CDR3 spells CASSPNIKGVSTDTQYF.

By frequency, this clonotype registers medium-sized. The gene calls are TRBV13 and TRBJ2-3; with no DNA, the TCRdb D assignment of TRBD1 cannot be verified. The CDR3 is 18 amino acids. Germline V gene lookup returns CDR1 PRHDT and CDR2 FYEKMQ (reference sequence). The chain's CDR3 is CASSFPSLLGGRSDTQYF.

This sequence joins TRBV5-5 and TRBJ1-1. The CDR3 consists of 13 residues. Germline-derived CDR1 and CDR2 are SGHKS and YYEKEE (reference sequence). The CDR3 loop is CASSLLGVAEAFF.

Considering frequency, this clonotype is medium-sized. The V and J genes are TRBV19 and TRBJ1-6. From germline, CDR1 is LNHDA and CDR2 SQIVND (reference sequence). This CDR3 has 14 amino acids. CDR3 region: CATADGYYNSPLHF.

This clonotype counts as medium-sized by frequency. V is TRBV19 and J is TRBJ1-5; lacking DNA, the TRBD1 call made by TCRdb goes unchecked. Germline loops: CDR1 LNHDA, CDR2 SQIVND (reference sequence). The CDR3 is 14 residues long. The CDR3 loop is CASRGGQGNQPQHF. The full variable domain, with the rest looked up from reference TRBV19 and TRBJ1-5, is DGGITQSPKYLFRKEGQNVTLSCEQNLNHDAMYWYRQDPGQGLRLIYYSQIVNDFQKGDIAEGYSVSREKKESFPLTVTSAQKNPTAFYLCASRGGQGNQPQHFGDGTRLSIL.

The chain has TRBV6-6 and TRBJ2-2; TCRdb selects TRBD2, and the lack of DNA leaves this call unchecked. The CDR3 is 14 amino acids. Germline-derived CDR1 and CDR2 are MNHNY and SVGAGI (reference sequence). The chain's CDR3 is CASTGLAGRGELFF.

This sequence joins TRBV7-2 and TRBJ2-5; TCRdb lists TRBD1, though no DNA is available to test this call. Per germline, CDR1 SGHTA and CDR2 FQGNSA. This CDR3 has 14 residues. CDR3 sequence reads: CASSLWTAGETQYF.

This clonotype is medium-sized by frequency. The chain uses TRBV6-1 and TRBJ1-3; TCRdb's D call, TRBD1, is unchecked because there is no DNA. Per germline, CDR1 MNHNS and CDR2 SASEGT. The CDR3 has 12 residues. The CDR3 protein is CASTLDGNTIYF.

This chain uses TRBV3-1 with TRBJ2-1; TCRdb calls TRBD2, which cannot be checked without DNA. Looked up from germline, CDR1 is LGHDT and CDR2 is YNNKEL (reference sequence). CDR3 length equals 17 residues. CDR3: CASSQESGRFSYNEQFF.

This clonotype shows up as medium-sized by frequency. This rearrangement joins TRBV24-1 to TRBJ2-7; the TRBD1 assignment by TCRdb is unverifiable without DNA. The CDR3 is 15 residues long. Germline V gene sequence: CDR1 KGHDR, CDR2 SFDVKD. The CDR3 loop reads CATSDSGQGSHEQYF.

This clonotype is called medium-sized based on its frequency. The chain has TRBV7-8 and TRBJ2-1; without DNA, the TCRdb call of TRBD2 cannot be checked. The CDR3 runs to 21 residues. Germline-derived CDR1 and CDR2 are SGHVS and FQNEAQ. The CDR3 sequence is CASSLRYPGLAEASSYNEQFF.

V gene TRBV4-3 combines with J gene TRBJ2-7; lacking DNA, the TRBD1 call made by TCRdb goes unchecked. Germline V gene data show CDR1 as LGHNA and CDR2 as YSLEER. The length of the CDR3 is 15 residues. CDR3 protein: CASSQDNWGPYEQYF.

This clonotype counts as medium-sized by frequency. V is TRBV12-3 or TRBV12-4 and J is TRBJ2-5; TCRdb calls TRBD2, which cannot be checked without DNA. This CDR3 has 17 residues. CDR3 residues: CASSFSHSLEMWETQYF.

Measured by frequency, this clonotype is large (0.1 to 1%). The gene calls are TRBV27 and TRBJ2-3; TCRdb returns TRBD2, unconfirmable since there is no DNA. Per germline, CDR1 MNHEY and CDR2 SMNVEV (reference sequence). The CDR3 has 16 amino acids. The CDR3 protein is CASSYELAGGADTQYF.

This clonotype ranks as medium-sized in terms of frequency. The chain joins TRBV28 to TRBJ2-7; with no DNA, the TCRdb D assignment of TRBD1 cannot be verified. Germline V gives CDR1 MDHEN, CDR2 SYDVKM. This CDR3 comprises 13 residues. CDR3 region: CASSPRGPYEQYF.

The V gene is TRBV29-1, the J gene TRBJ2-1; with no DNA, the TCRdb D assignment of TRBD1 cannot be verified. This CDR3 is built from 15 residues. CDR1 is SQVTM and CDR2 is ANQGSEA in the germline V gene. Here the CDR3 reads CSVELSQGAGNEQFF.